This TCR beta chain was retrieved from a study of human T cells and chemical hapten exposure listed by TCRdb under 2021. Study-level background: For sensitization, 2% DPC in acetone was applied to a roughly 2 cm by roughly 2 cm area of upper inner arm skin. Patients additionally received weekly therapeutic DPC doses to the scalp throughout the roughly 24-week study period. Patch tests used Finn chambers with 0.01% DPC on the upper back, scored after 6 days by International Contact Dermatitis Research Group standards. The mostly female patient cohort included alopecia areata with under or over 50% scalp involvement, alopecia totalis and alopecia universalis. Libraries were pooled for sequencing, and variation in per-sample TCR yields was attributed mainly to small differences in library volumes within the pool. The study tracked peripheral blood TCR repertoire changes in vivo during primary and secondary sensitization to the hapten diphenylcyclopropenone (DPC) in alopecia patients. Patient blood was sampled pre-sensitization (week 0) and at 2, 6 and about 24 weeks after DPC sensitization. Blood for TCR sequencing was provided by twenty-nine alopecia patients at one to four time points (pre-sensitization, 2, 6 and 24 weeks). Findings and caveats that apply to the study as a whole: A positive correlation was found between the number of PT1 expanded TCRs and patch test score, with significance reached at thresholds 8, 16 and 32 but not 4. The number of TCRs above 1 in 1000 frequency did not change with DPC sensitization; there was no evidence of global repertoire structure alterations. Alopecia, a presumed autoimmune disease, was present in all patients, so the immune response of the patients might differ from that of healthy individuals. Repeated subsampling changed both the strength of the expansion versus patch-test correlation and the threshold at which that correlation became significant. Compared with pre-sensitization or healthy control sets, expanded TCRs formed significantly more large CDR3 similarity clusters, which is consistent with antigen-driven responses.

Spanning cysteine to phenylalanine, the CDR3 consists of 15 amino acids. Just the 45-base CDR3 DNA is kept, in frame starting at base 1. The V end loses 4 bases and the J end loses 3 bases, and a stretch of 16 bases separates them. The germline V gene (reference sequence) yields MNHEY for CDR1 and SMNVEV for CDR2. The time point label for this specimen denotes: patch test 3, about 24 weeks after DPC sensitization. Explained via the paper, the treatment or condition label denotes: therapeutic diphenylcyclopropenone sensitization with weekly scalp DPC. At each patch-test visit, blood was drawn before the patch test was applied. Patients were considered eligible if aged 18 to 70, diagnosed with alopecia and deemed suitable for DPC therapy, and patients were excluded if pregnant. Unfractionated whole blood was collected in Tempus Blood RNA tubes, and total RNA was extracted from that blood. Libraries were constructed by RACE. Sequenced using a NextSeq 500. Library preparation attached unique molecular identifiers to individual cDNA molecules for quantitative, reproducible TCR counting. For every blood RNA sample, sequencing covered both the TCR alpha and TCR beta chains. Processing in the source paper ran as follows. The median number of TCRs per sample was approximately 98,000, ranging from about 20,000 to 750,000. V, J and CDR3 annotation of the TCR reads was carried out using the Decombinator software suite. Every sample was subsampled to the same number of TCRs (28,000) for the PS versus PT1 abundance plots. Expanded TCRs were defined as absent before sensitization and observed at least eight times at the 2-week time point. Using fastp trimming at Q25 and MiXCR clonotype assembly, TCRdb reanalyzed the public sequencing data and kept in-frame beta chains. Rows merge per CDR3 protein into single entries with the most common DNA and genes. The V and J calls shown here were made by TCRdb, not taken from the authors' results. The sample table shows about 64,000 distinct CDR3 sequences, and about 11% are seen once. Of the sample, 2% to 3% is held by the ten largest clones.

Regarding this clonotype: Its antigen is unknown. No base quality information exists; no much larger clone differs at one position.

The V gene is TRBV27 and the J gene is TRBJ2-7, with TRBD2 perhaps the D gene, on 5 matching bases. The TCR comes from a woman under 40 with alopecia areata. Some clones in this sample may be carry-over from other donors' samples. The starting material was whole blood, obtained in connection with sensitization to the hapten diphenylcyclopropenone (DPC). The CDR3 amino acid sequence is: CASSSPGLSGYEQYF. The DNA is as follows: TGTGCCAGCAGTTCCCCTGGGTTGAGCGGCTACGAGCAGTACTTC.